This is a list of T cell receptor beta chains from one sample in a study of shared T cell receptors in the human thymus. Profiling relied on immunoSEQ multiplex PCR, and the TCRdb table lists in-frame clones only, not all of them. The profile shows under 700,000 clones, approximately 78% of them singletons. The sample was also linked to a second study, of human thymus T cells.

The source material was thymocytes. These receptors came from a boy younger than two with a congenital heart defect. The CDR3 runs from the conserved cysteine through the conserved F or W. Each record gives: J gene, V gene, clone size, D gene, CDR3 protein, CDR3 DNA. The D gene is left open where the match is weak. Rows give clone size only sometimes, using once, few, many, or a class for an expanded clone.

J: TRBJ1-5; V: TRBV19; size: few; D: NA; CDR3: CASSIPQLQGHNQPQHF; DNA: TGTGCCAGTAGTATACCCCAATTACAGGGCCACAATCAGCCCCAGCATTTT
J: TRBJ2-7; V: TRBV27; size: NA; D: NA; CDR3: CASMPRPGESEQYF; DNA: TGTGCCAGCATGCCCCGCCCAGGGGAGTCCGAGCAGTACTTC
J: TRBJ2-7; V: TRBV18; size: NA; D: NA; CDR3: CASSPPVRVPYEQYF; DNA: TGTGCCAGCTCACCACCGGTGAGGGTTCCCTACGAGCAGTACTTC
J: TRBJ2-2; V: TRBV9; size: NA; D: TRBD2; CDR3: CASSPTGLAGGAGELFF; DNA: TGTGCCAGCAGCCCCACGGGACTAGCGGGAGGGGCCGGGGAGCTGTTTTTT
J: TRBJ2-3; V: TRBV15; size: NA; D: TRBD2; CDR3: CATSRDQAGGPSEGDTQYF; DNA: TGTGCCACCAGCAGAGATCAAGCGGGAGGGCCCTCTGAGGGTGATACGCAGTATTTT
J: TRBJ1-5; V: TRBV19; size: NA; D: TRBD1; CDR3: CASKGDSIPQPQHF; DNA: TGTGCCAGTAAGGGGGACAGTATCCCCCAGCCCCAGCATTTT
J: TRBJ2-7; V: TRBV9; size: NA; D: TRBD1; CDR3: CASSAETGGGHEQYF; DNA: TGTGCCAGCAGCGCTGAGACAGGGGGCGGCCACGAGCAGTACTTC
J: TRBJ2-1; V: TRBV6-1; size: NA; D: TRBD2; CDR3: CASSERNRTSGTNEQFF; DNA: TGTGCCAGCAGTGAACGGAATCGGACTAGCGGGACCAATGAGCAGTTCTTC
J: TRBJ2-2; V: TRBV30; size: NA; D: NA; CDR3: CASSLVVDTGELFF; DNA: TGTGCCTCTTCCCTCGTAGTCGACACCGGGGAGCTGTTTTTT
J: TRBJ2-7; V: TRBV7-2; size: NA; D: NA; CDR3: CASSLALRAGIRHEQYF; DNA: TGTGCCAGCAGCTTAGCGCTCCGGGCAGGGATAAGGCACGAGCAGTACTTC
J: TRBJ1-2; V: TRBV14; size: NA; D: TRBD1; CDR3: CASSQIMNSDREISGYTF; DNA: TGTGCCAGCAGCCAAATCATGAACTCGGACAGGGAGATTAGTGGCTACACCTTC
J: TRBJ2-7; V: TRBV28; size: NA; D: TRBD1; CDR3: CASHQGQGLHEQYF; DNA: TGTGCCAGTCACCAGGGACAGGGTTTGCACGAGCAGTACTTC
J: TRBJ2-1; V: TRBV6-1; size: NA; D: NA; CDR3: CASSRNNEQFF; DNA: TGTGCCAGCAGTCGTAACAATGAGCAGTTCTTC
J: TRBJ2-7; V: TRBV7-2; size: few; D: TRBD1; CDR3: CASSPGAGGNNYYYEQYF; DNA: TGTGCCAGCAGCCCCGGGGCAGGGGGCAACAACTACTACTACGAGCAGTACTTC
J: TRBJ2-7; V: TRBV4-1; size: NA; D: TRBD2; CDR3: CASSQDLNRLTSGWYYEQYF; DNA: TGCGCCAGCAGCCAAGATTTGAACAGGTTGACTAGCGGGTGGTACTACGAGCAGTACTTC
J: TRBJ2-7; V: TRBV11-3; size: NA; D: TRBD1; CDR3: CASGGQGGTYEQYF; DNA: TGTGCCAGCGGTGGACAGGGCGGCACCTACGAGCAGTACTTC
J: TRBJ1-1; V: TRBV4-1; size: NA; D: NA; CDR3: CASSQEQGLNTEAFF; DNA: TGCGCCAGCAGCCAAGAACAGGGCTTGAACACTGAAGCTTTCTTT
J: TRBJ2-3; V: TRBV21-1; size: few; D: NA; CDR3: CASGQTGGPCTDTQYF; DNA: TGTGCCAGCGGCCAGACAGGGGGTCCCTGCACAGATACGCAGTATTTT
J: TRBJ2-3; V: TRBV11-2; size: few; D: NA; CDR3: CASSSRLELTDTQYF; DNA: TGTGCCAGCAGCTCTCGGCTAGAACTTACAGATACGCAGTATTTT
J: TRBJ2-3; V: TRBV7-7; size: NA; D: TRBD2; CDR3: CASSSGGTDTQYF; DNA: TGTGCCAGCAGCTCGGGGGGGACAGATACGCAGTATTTT
J: TRBJ2-2; V: TRBV29-1; size: NA; D: TRBD2; CDR3: CSVDRREEGGELFF; DNA: TGCAGCGTTGACAGGCGGGAGGAAGGCGGGGAGCTGTTTTTT
J: TRBJ2-1; V: TRBV7-9; size: NA; D: NA; CDR3: CASSARDTSYNEQFF; DNA: TGTGCCAGCAGCGCTCGGGACACATCCTACAATGAGCAGTTCTTC
J: TRBJ2-2; V: TRBV7-7; size: NA; D: NA; CDR3: CATGDAIQDTGELFF; DNA: TGTGCTACAGGAGACGCGATCCAAGACACCGGGGAGCTGTTTTTT
J: TRBJ2-1; V: TRBV15; size: NA; D: TRBD2; CDR3: CATSRDPRSSGPSSYNEQFF; DNA: TGTGCCACCAGCAGAGATCCCCGGAGTAGCGGGCCCAGCTCCTACAATGAGCAGTTCTTC
J: TRBJ2-7; V: TRBV10-2; size: NA; D: NA; CDR3: CASTGQRHYEQYF; DNA: TGCGCCAGCACAGGACAGCGGCACTACGAGCAGTACTTC
J: TRBJ2-2; V: TRBV10-3; size: NA; D: NA; CDR3: CAISETEANTGELFF; DNA: TGTGCCATCAGTGAGACAGAAGCGAACACCGGGGAGCTGTTTTTT
J: TRBJ1-1; V: TRBV30; size: NA; D: TRBD1; CDR3: CAWRTGQGLNTEAFF; DNA: TGTGCCTGGAGAACGGGACAGGGGTTGAACACTGAAGCTTTCTTT
J: TRBJ1-4; V: TRBV21-1; size: few; D: NA; CDR3: CASSVPWHEKLFF; DNA: TGTGCCAGCAGCGTCCCCTGGCATGAAAAACTGTTTTTT